These 3 T cell receptor beta chains originate from one sample sequenced in a study of read filtering for tumor transcriptome and immune sequencing (dated by TCRdb to about 2020). Sequencing took place on an Illumina HiSeq 4000. Starting from 350 to 450 ng RNA, TCR libraries were constructed with the Immunoverse kit using molecular barcoded adaptors that cover the alpha/delta and beta/gamma chains. Using fastp trimming at Q25 and MiXCR clonotype assembly, TCRdb reanalyzed the public sequencing data and kept in-frame beta chains. Here each entry gathers all rows of one CDR3 protein and keeps the most common genes and DNA. The sample data list 30,000 to 35,000 distinct CDR3 sequences, and about a fifth of these were observed just once. The ten largest make up 15% to 20% of the sample. Sequencing was done on a sample of a population of CD138-negative cells sorted from bone marrow. The cell subset or site label, as the study defines it: bone marrow mononuclear cells depleted of CD138+ plasma/myeloma cells by negative magnetic selection. Receptors were obtained from a donor over 35 with multiple myeloma.

This clonotype was seen ten or more times. The CDR3 region is CATSGSGLRDNEQFF. CDR3 DNA sequence: TGTGCCACCAGTGGTTCGGGACTGCGAGACAATGAGCAGTTCTTC. The V and J genes are TRBV24-1 and TRBJ2-1; D is possibly TRBD2 (6 bases). The CDR3 is 15 residues long. With 5 bases removed from V and 5 bases from J, the gap between germline ends came to 15 bases. Per the germline V gene, CDR1 is KGHDR and CDR2 is SFDVKD.

J is TRBJ2-1 and V is TRBV9; 10 nucleotides line up with TRBD2. CDR1 is SGDLS and CDR2 is YYNGEE in the germline V gene. The CDR3 has 15 residues. V lost 5 bases, J lost 5 bases, and 7 bases stayed unmatched. Here the CDR3 DNA reads TGTGCCAGCAGTCCTGGACTAGCGGCAAACAATGAGCAGTTCTTC. Translation gives CASSPGLAANNEQFF.

This clonotype is medium-sized within its sample. The chain has TRBV15 and TRBJ2-1; 7 nucleotides agree with TRBD2. Trimming cost V 11 bases and J 6 bases; bases outside gene matches: 7. The CDR3 extends over 12 amino acids. Germline CDR1 is LNHNV and CDR2 is YYDKDF (reference sequence). The CDR3 reads CAPGRESNEQFF. The DNA of the CDR3 is TGTGCCCCCGGGCGGGAGAGCAATGAGCAGTTCTTC.